One TCR beta chain is described in this entry. No antigen is known for it. This record comes from a study of T cells in Graves' hyperthyroidism and ophthalmopathy. Overall study results and limits: In blood, most of the thyroid clonotypes expanded above 0.001 were also present.

Amplified TCR beta CDR3 regions came from RNA transcripts. HTBI primers were used for first-round RT-PCR of the TCR CDR3. TCRdb passed the multiplex PCR reads through MiXCR, listing each CDR3 protein once. The sample has about 560,000 distinct CDR3 sequences, over 15% seen once; the top ten hold about 17%. Calling Graves' hyperthyroidism stable meant ophthalmopathy did not progress within 18 months. This sequence originates from a young woman with Graves' hyperthyroidism. Material: blood.

DNA for the CDR3: TGTGCCACCAGTGATCCCCGGACTAACGGGGGCCATTCCTACAATGAGCAGTTCTTC. This gives the protein CATSDPRTNGGHSYNEQFF. The chain recombines TRBV24-1 with TRBJ2-1; D is perhaps TRBD1 or TRBD2 (6 bases each). Germline CDR1 KGHDR, CDR2 SFDVKD. The CDR3 totals 19 residues. The V end was cut by 3 bases, the J end by 1 base, with 21 bases between.